This T cell receptor (beta chain) was found in a study of T-cell reconstitution after alpha-beta-depleted transplantation in children. Study results and caveats: By one year post-transplant, T-cell counts and diversity largely arose from T cells that were newly produced.

This CDR3 has 14 amino acids. Germline lookup yields CDR1 MDHEN and CDR2 SYDVKM. Trimming cost V 2 bases and J 6 bases, with 8 bases left between them. Unique molecular identifiers were used to barcode this TCRbeta library. MiXCR, applied by TCRdb to the PCR reads, yields one record per CDR3 protein. The table includes more than 120,000 distinct CDR3 sequences, roughly 9% detected once. At least ten counts were recorded for this clonotype. Its target is unknown. This sequence originates from a female patient younger than 10 who had a stem cell transplant for congenital amegakaryocytic thrombocytopenia, so the T cells may come from the graft donor. The chain combines TRBV28 with TRBJ1-6; no reliable D call. Material: PBMCs, mostly from graft donor cells, obtained 180 days after TCRalphabeta/CD19-depleted stem cell transplant. CDR3 region: CASSLPYPNSPLHF. The CDR3 DNA reads TGTGCCAGCAGTTTACCGTATCCTAATTCACCCCTCCACTTT.